The T cell receptor (beta chain) described here comes from a study of T cells after yellow fever vaccination. Study-wide background: Preparing low-cell-number fractions relied on SMART-Seq v4 Ultra Low Input.

Concerning this clonotype itself: The antigen remains undetermined.

The study made its TCR cDNA through 5'RACE template switching. That step introduced a universal primer site along with UMIs. MiXCR was run by TCRdb on the 5' RACE reads, yielding one entry per CDR3 protein. The sample has roughly 310,000 distinct CDR3 sequences, 8.7% seen once. The study, taken as a whole, reports: The secondary response peaked faster, at day 5 versus 15, but was weaker. Reappearance after the booster was seen for most primary-vaccination clones, at 95% to 96% CD4 and 75% to 90% CD8.

V lost 5 bases, J lost 3 bases, and 11 bases stayed unmatched. Germline lookup yields CDR1 SGHRS and CDR2 YFSETQ. This CDR3 is 15 amino acids long. This sample comprised PBMCs, obtained on the day of the first yellow fever vaccination. This chain uses TRBV5-1 with TRBJ2-7, with 7 bases matching TRBD1. The origin of this receptor is a man aged 18 to 30 who received the YFV17D yellow fever vaccine. The CDR3 DNA follows: TGCGCCAGCAGTTTGTCCCCCTCAGGGGGCTACGAGCAGTACTTC. The encoded protein is CASSLSPSGGYEQYF.